These 15 T cell receptor beta chains were all obtained from the same sample, sequenced in a study of blood T cell repertoires in COVID-19. The repertoire was sequenced with immunoSEQ multiplex PCR; TCRdb's copy has only in-frame clones and lacks some. The data show about 50,000 clones, around nine tenths seen once. The sequenced sample was peripheral blood. These receptors were collected from a human donor in a cohort sampled during active COVID-19.

This clone has only one observation. This chain joins TRBV11-3 and TRBJ2-1, with D possibly matching TRBD1 (7 bases). Trimming stripped 2 bases from V and 7 bases from J, with 18 bases between. This CDR3 is built from 16 residues. The germline CDR1 and CDR2 sequences are SGHNT and YENEEA. The DNA of the CDR3 is TGTGCCAGCAGCTTATCGCAGGGGGGTTACGGGAATGAGCAGTTCTTC. Translated: CASSLSQGGYGNEQFF.

The gene calls are TRBV27 and TRBJ2-7, with TRBD2 as a possible D gene (6 bases). V lost 5 bases and J 3 bases, leaving 17 bases between the germline ends. Germline loops: CDR1 MNHEY, CDR2 SMNVEV (reference sequence). The CDR3 spans 15 residues. CDR3 residues: CASSPKGGELYEQYV. The CDR3, as DNA: TGTGCCAGCAGTCCAAAGGGAGGAGAGCTCTACGAGCAGTACGTC.

This chain links TRBV11-3 with TRBJ2-2, with 9 positions matching TRBD2. J was trimmed by 7 bases and V by 3 bases; bases with no gene match: 9. The CDR3 runs to 16 residues. Germline values: CDR1 SGHNT, CDR2 YENEEA. The CDR3 nucleotides are TGTGCCAGCAGCTTGAGAGAGGATAGCGGGAGCGGGGAGCTGTTTTTT. Translated: CASSLREDSGSGELFF.

The V and J genes are TRBV5-1 and TRBJ2-1; 7 bases map to TRBD1. The ends lost 2 bases at V and 2 bases at J; junction bases unmatched: 7. Germline V CDR1 and CDR2: SGHRS, YFSETQ. The CDR3 runs 16 residues. The CDR3 coding sequence is TGCGCCAGCAGCTTTTACACGGGACAGCCCTACAATGAGCAGTTCTTC. This encodes CASSFYTGQPYNEQFF.

V is TRBV19 and J is TRBJ1-3, with 8 bases fitting TRBD1. The CDR3 is 15 residues long. Germline V gives CDR1 LNHDA, CDR2 SQIVND (reference sequence). Trimming removed 6 bases from V and 4 bases from J; junction bases left unmatched: 8. The CDR3 sequence: CASSQQGVAGNTIYF. The CDR3 DNA is TGTGCCAGTAGCCAACAGGGGGTAGCGGGAAACACCATATATTTT.

The chain links TRBV24-1 to TRBJ2-7; D might be TRBD1 (5 bases). The germline V gene has CDR1 KGHDR and CDR2 SFDVKD. The length of the CDR3 is 13 residues. Trimming took 4 bases from V and 4 from J, leaving 10 bases between them. In DNA, the CDR3 is TGTGCCACCAGTGACCCAGACAGTTACGAGCAGTACTTC. Encoded protein: CATSDPDSYEQYF.

The table lists this clone with a few counts. The chain is built from TRBV19 and TRBJ2-1; D is unclear. The CDR3 is 16 residues long. The germline V gene encodes CDR1 LNHDA and CDR2 SQIVND (reference sequence). Trimming left V 5 bases short and J 0 bases short, with 14 bases between. The CDR3 region has the DNA TGTGCCAGTAGTCGTACAAGGCCTAGCTCCTACAATGAGCAGTTCTTC. It is translated as CASSRTRPSSYNEQFF.

The chain recombines TRBV6-2 or TRBV6-3 with TRBJ1-5; 7 nucleotides line up with TRBD1. CDR3 size: 16 residues. Germline V CDR1 and CDR2: MNHEY, SVGEGT. V lost 4 bases, J lost 6 bases, and 12 bases stayed unmatched. The CDR3 reads CASSLLRQGTGQPQHF. CDR3 nucleotides: TGTGCCAGCAGTTTACTCAGACAGGGAACTGGTCAGCCCCAGCATTTT.

The chain recombines TRBV7-3 with TRBJ2-3; D remains ambiguous. In germline, CDR1 is SGHTA, CDR2 FQGTGA. The CDR3 length is 16 residues. V was pared by 2 bases and J by 2 bases, with 14 bases between. The CDR3 nucleotides read TGTGCCAGCAGCTTAGGCGGAGTAGGCTCCACAGATACGCAGTATTTT. Its protein product is CASSLGGVGSTDTQYF.

The chain links TRBV27 to TRBJ1-1, with TRBD1 as a possible D gene (5 bases). The CDR3 loop spans 15 amino acids. Trimming left V 0 bases short and J 1 base short, with 9 bases between. Germline values: CDR1 MNHEY, CDR2 SMNVEV (reference sequence). CDR3 nucleotides: TGTGCCAGCAGTTTATCCACAGGCCCGAACACTGAAGCTTTCTTT. Encoded protein: CASSLSTGPNTEAFF.

The rearrangement links TRBV27 to TRBJ2-2; 12 nucleotides match TRBD1. The CDR3 runs to 19 residues. With 5 bases clipped from V and 6 bases from J, the junction kept 16 bases outside the gene matches. Germline-derived CDR1 and CDR2 are MNHEY and SMNVEV (reference sequence). CDR3 sequence: CASSPWTLGTGGASGELFF. In DNA form, the CDR3 reads TGTGCCAGCAGTCCATGGACTTTGGGGACAGGGGGCGCATCCGGGGAGCTGTTTTTT.

The chain is built from TRBV3-1 (or the pseudogene TRBV3-2) and TRBJ2-1; D perhaps matches TRBD1 (5 bases). The CDR3 runs to 13 residues. Germline V gene lookup returns CDR1 LGHDT and CDR2 YNNKEL (reference sequence). Trimming took off 0 bases at V and 11 bases at J, with 11 bases between the two ends. Here the CDR3 DNA reads TGTGCCAGCAGCCAAGAGCGAAACAGGAAGCAGTTCTTC. Protein product: CASSQERNRKQFF.

This chain joins TRBV7-2 and TRBJ2-2; 13 nucleotides line up with TRBD2. The V segment lost 5 bases and the J segment 6 bases; nucleotides outside the gene matches: 3. Germline V gene data show CDR1 as SGHTA and CDR2 as FQGNSA. This CDR3 is 15 amino acids long. The CDR3 DNA sequence: TGTGCCAGCAGCCAAACTAGCGGGAGGGCCGGGGAGCTGTTTTTT. Amino acids: CASSQTSGRAGELFF. The whole variable domain, remainder taken from reference TRBV7-2 and TRBJ2-2, is GAGVSQSPSNKVTEKGKDVELRCDPISGHTALYWYRQSLGQGLEFLIYFQGNSAPDKSGLPSDRFSAERTGGSVSTLTIQRTQQEDSAVYLCASSQTSGRAGELFFGEGSRLTVL.

This clone was observed a handful of times. The chain employs TRBV7-9 and TRBJ2-2; a weak D match, TRBD1 (5 bases). Germline assignment: CDR1 SEHNR and CDR2 FQNEAQ (reference sequence). Trimming removed 2 bases at V and 1 base at J, with 5 bases between. This CDR3 has 14 amino acids. CDR3 residues: CASSLTGNTGELFF. DNA for the CDR3: TGTGCCAGCAGCTTAACAGGGAACACCGGGGAGCTGTTTTTT.

The CDR3 loop is CASVYRGGYEQYV. In DNA form, the CDR3 reads TGTGCCAGCGTCTACAGGGGAGGCTACGAGCAGTACGTC. V gene TRBV3-1 (or the pseudogene TRBV3-2) combines with J gene TRBJ2-7, with D perhaps matching TRBD1 (7 bases). Germline values: CDR1 LGHDT, CDR2 YNNKEL (reference sequence). The V end was cut by 8 bases, the J end by 3 bases, with 14 bases between. CDR3 size: 13 residues.